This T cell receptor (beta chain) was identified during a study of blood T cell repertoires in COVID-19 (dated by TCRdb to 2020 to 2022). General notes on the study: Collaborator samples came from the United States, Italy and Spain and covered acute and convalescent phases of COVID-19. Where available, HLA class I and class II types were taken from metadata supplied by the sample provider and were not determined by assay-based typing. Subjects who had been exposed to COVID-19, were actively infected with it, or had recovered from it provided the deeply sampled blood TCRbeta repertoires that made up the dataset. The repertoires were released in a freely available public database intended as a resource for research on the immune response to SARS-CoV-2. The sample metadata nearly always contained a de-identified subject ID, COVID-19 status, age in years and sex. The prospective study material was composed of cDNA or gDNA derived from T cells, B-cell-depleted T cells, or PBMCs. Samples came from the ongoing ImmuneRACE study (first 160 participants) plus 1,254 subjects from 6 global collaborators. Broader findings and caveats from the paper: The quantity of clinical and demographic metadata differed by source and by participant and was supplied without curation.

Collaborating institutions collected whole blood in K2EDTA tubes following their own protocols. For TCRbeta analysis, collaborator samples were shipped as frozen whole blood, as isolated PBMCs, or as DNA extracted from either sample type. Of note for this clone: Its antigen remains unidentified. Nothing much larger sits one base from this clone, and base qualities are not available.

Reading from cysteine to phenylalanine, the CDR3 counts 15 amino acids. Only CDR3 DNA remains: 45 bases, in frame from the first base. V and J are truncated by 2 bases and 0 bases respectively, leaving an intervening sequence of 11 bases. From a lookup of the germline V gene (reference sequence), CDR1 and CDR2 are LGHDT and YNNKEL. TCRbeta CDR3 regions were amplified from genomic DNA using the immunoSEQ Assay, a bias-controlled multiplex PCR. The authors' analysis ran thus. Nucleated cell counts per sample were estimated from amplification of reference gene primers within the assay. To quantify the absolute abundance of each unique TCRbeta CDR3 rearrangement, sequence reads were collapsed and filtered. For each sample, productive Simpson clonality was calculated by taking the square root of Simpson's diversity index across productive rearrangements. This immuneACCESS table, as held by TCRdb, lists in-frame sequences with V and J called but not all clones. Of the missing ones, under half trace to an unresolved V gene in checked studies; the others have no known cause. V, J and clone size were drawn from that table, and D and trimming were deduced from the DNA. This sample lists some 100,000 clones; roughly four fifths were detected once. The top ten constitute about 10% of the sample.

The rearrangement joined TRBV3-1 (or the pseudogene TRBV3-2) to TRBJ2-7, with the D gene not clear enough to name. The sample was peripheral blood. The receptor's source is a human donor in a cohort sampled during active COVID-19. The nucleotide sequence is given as TGTGCCAGCAGCCAAACCGCAGGCAACTCCTACGAGCAGTACTTC. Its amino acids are CASSQTAGNSYEQYF.